This entry lists 9 T cell receptor beta chains sequenced from one sample in a study of CD8+ T cells in alopecia areata. Sequencing used cDNA as its template, made by extracting RNA and reverse transcribing it. Libraries were prepared by immunoSEQ multiplex PCR; TCRdb keeps only in-frame clonotypes and omits some of them. There are around 130,000 clones in the sample; roughly 58% occur only once, and less than 5.5% lies in the top ten. The source was CD4+ T cells sorted from blood, collected at week 0. These receptors were taken from a human donor with alopecia areata.

In this sample, this clone turned up once. The chain recombines TRBV7-2 with TRBJ2-5; 8 bases agree with TRBD1. CDR3 length equals 13 residues. Germline V gives CDR1 SGHTA, CDR2 FQGNSA. V gave up 6 bases and J gave up 4 bases; unmatched junction bases: 4. The CDR3 spells CASSTQGGETQYF. Written as DNA, the CDR3 is TGTGCCAGCAGTACACAGGGGGGAGAGACCCAGTACTTC.

The rearrangement uses TRBV5-1 and TRBJ2-1; unclear D gene. V shed 0 bases and J shed 0 bases, with 13 bases lying between them. CDR3 length: 17 amino acids. CDR1 and CDR2 from the germline V gene are SGHRS and YFSETQ. CDR3 protein: CASSLGRDGSSYNEQFF. The CDR3 bases are TGCGCCAGCAGCTTGGGGCGTGACGGTAGCTCCTACAATGAGCAGTTCTTC.

This sequence joins TRBV27 and TRBJ2-2; D is possibly TRBD1 (5 bases). This CDR3 is 14 amino acids long. Trimming took 7 bases from V and 3 from J, leaving 12 bases between them. Germline CDR1 reads MNHEY; CDR2 reads SMNVEV (reference sequence). The CDR3 coding sequence is TGTGCCAGCACCAGTTTACAGGACACCGGGGAGCTGTTTTTT. Protein product: CASTSLQDTGELFF.

This chain links TRBV11-1 with TRBJ2-5; 11 nucleotides match TRBD2. The length of the CDR3 is 18 residues. Per germline, CDR1 SGHAT and CDR2 FQDESV (reference sequence). V lost 2 bases to trimming and J lost 2 bases; unmatched junction nucleotides: 10. As DNA, the CDR3 is TGTGCCAGCAGCTTAAATTCGCTAGCGGGAGGCCGTCAAGAGACCCAGTACTTC. It yields the protein CASSLNSLAGGRQETQYF.

This chain links TRBV2 with TRBJ2-7, with 7 bases identical to TRBD1. Germline V gene lookup returns CDR1 SNHLY and CDR2 FYNNEI. CDR3 length: 11 amino acids. J was trimmed by 13 bases and V by 6 bases; bases with no gene match: 9. The CDR3 DNA sequence: TGTGCCAGCAGAGACACCGGGACAGAATACTTC. Protein product: CASRDTGTEYF.

This chain uses TRBV5-1 with TRBJ2-3, with D possibly being TRBD1 or TRBD2 (5 bases each). V lost 0 bases, J lost 5 bases, and 13 bases lay in between. Germline assignment: CDR1 SGHRS and CDR2 YFSETQ. There are 15 residues in the CDR3. CDR3 region: CASSLERDRGDTQYF. The CDR3 DNA reads as TGCGCCAGCAGCTTGGAACGGGACCGTGGAGATACGCAGTATTTT.

The chain uses TRBV4-3 and TRBJ1-4; tentative D call: TRBD1 (5 bases). The CDR3 is 17 amino acids. Germline values: CDR1 LGHNA, CDR2 YSLEER. Between the trimmed V and J ends, which lost 0 bases and 8 bases, there was a span of 19 bases. The CDR3 loop reads CASSQDLRGSGGEKLFF. The CDR3 DNA follows: TGCGCCAGCAGCCAAGATCTTAGAGGGTCGGGGGGAGAAAAACTGTTTTTT.

This chain connects TRBV29-1 to TRBJ1-2, with TRBD1 identical over 11 bases. The V and J ends lost 7 bases and 8 bases, in that order; junction bases with no gene match: 6. From germline, CDR1 is SQVTM and CDR2 ANQGSEA. The CDR3 sequence is 12 residues long. The CDR3 spells CSGGQGVKGYTF. CDR3 DNA: TGCAGCGGGGGACAGGGGGTTAAGGGCTACACCTTC.

With regard to this clone: The sample contains more than one DNA sequence encoding this CDR3. The chain is built from TRBV5-1 and TRBJ1-1; weak D call: TRBD1 (6 bases). This CDR3 is built from 16 residues. Germline loops: CDR1 SGHRS, CDR2 YFSETQ. V lost 0 bases and J 0 bases, leaving 12 bases between the germline ends. The CDR3 nucleotides read TGCGCCAGCAGCTTGGGGCAGGGGTCGATGAACACTGAAGCTTTCTTT. It is translated as CASSLGQGSMNTEAFF.